The table lists the clone carrying this T cell receptor (beta chain) with many counts. Its target is not known. A second 7 to 11 cycle PCR used barcoded and J-beta primers. Each CDR3 protein gets one entry after TCRdb re-called the 5' RACE reads with MiXCR. There are approximately 690,000 distinct CDR3 sequences in the sample; less than 45% occur only once, and 25% to 30% lies in the top ten. These data are taken from a study of blood T cells in healthy people across ages. Study-wide findings and caveats: Fewer expanded clones and more diversity marked long-lived versus aged donors.

In terms of origin and age, donors were healthy Caucasian individuals from Russia aged about 6 to 90. The draw of peripheral blood yielded ten milliliters from each donor. Extractions gave at least 5.5 micrograms of total RNA per sample. V lost 10 bases and J 5 bases, leaving 12 bases between the germline ends. The germline CDR1 and CDR2 sequences are ENHRY and SYGVKD. The CDR3 length is 11 residues. The sequence was collected from an elderly man in good health. Sequenced: blood. This sequence joins TRBV10-3 and TRBJ2-7, with D tentatively TRBD1 (5 bases). CDR3 nucleotides: TGTGCCAGCTCCCAAGGGGACGAGCAGTACTTC. The encoded protein is CASSQGDEQYF.